One sample yielded the 20 T cell receptor beta chains listed below, sequenced in a study of cytomegalovirus exposure and HLA in healthy donors. Use of 60 Vbeta and 13 Jbeta primers characterized the PCR. Only in-frame clones appear in the TCRdb table, and some are missing; sequencing was by immunoSEQ multiplex PCR. The profile shows about 120,000 clones, 55% to 65% of them singletons. Source material: PBMCs. Source of these receptors: a man in his forties in good health and CMV-seropositive.

V and J are TRBV6-5 and TRBJ1-6; D is uncertain. The CDR3 consists of 15 residues. V lost 0 bases and J 9 bases, leaving 12 bases between the germline ends. Germline V gives CDR1 MNHEY, CDR2 SVGAGI. The CDR3 DNA sequence: TGTGCCAGCAGTTACTCGGAGGACTATCGTTCACCCCTCCACTTT. Amino acids: CASSYSEDYRSPLHF.

The genes are TRBV2 and TRBJ2-7; D unclear. CDR3 length: 10 amino acids. Germline V gives CDR1 SNHLY, CDR2 FYNNEI. V gave up 6 bases and J gave up 3 bases, with 3 bases separating them. The CDR3 nucleotides read TGTGCCAGCAGCAACTACGAGCAGTACTTC. It codes for CASSNYEQYF. The variable domain in full, completed from reference TRBV2 and TRBJ2-7, reads EPEVTQTPSHQVTQMGQEVILRCVPISNHLYFYWYRQILGQKVEFLVSFYNNEISEKSEIFDDQFSVERPDGSNFTLKIRSTKLEDSAMYFCASSNYEQYFGPGTRLTVT.

The genes are TRBV10-2 and TRBJ2-3; a weak D match, TRBD1 (5 bases). The length of the CDR3 is 13 residues. The V gene's germline CDR1 is WSHSY and CDR2 SAAADI. Between the trimmed V and J ends, which lost 5 bases and 4 bases, there was a span of 10 bases. This chain's CDR3 is CASSLPGSDTQYF. In DNA form, the CDR3 reads TGCGCCAGCAGTTTACCAGGGTCAGATACGCAGTATTTT.

The chain recombines TRBV11-3 with TRBJ2-1, with 12 bases identical to TRBD2. The V gene's germline CDR1 is SGHNT and CDR2 YENEEA. The CDR3 is made up of 17 amino acids. V was pared by 2 bases and J by 5 bases, with 7 bases of the junction left unmatched. The CDR3 spells CASSLSQLAGGHNEQFF. The CDR3, as DNA: TGTGCCAGCAGCTTATCGCAACTAGCGGGAGGACACAATGAGCAGTTCTTC.

This chain uses TRBV7-9 with TRBJ2-3, with D tentatively TRBD2 (5 bases). V lost 4 bases and J 1 base, leaving 15 bases between the germline ends. Germline values: CDR1 SEHNR, CDR2 FQNEAQ (reference sequence). The CDR3 is 16 residues long. In DNA form, the CDR3 reads TGTGCCAGCAGCTCTCGGACTGCCCATCGCACAGATACGCAGTATTTT. Its protein is CASSSRTAHRTDTQYF. Looking up the rest from reference TRBV7-9 and TRBJ2-3 gives the full variable domain: DTGVSQNPRHKITKRGQNVTFRCDPISEHNRLYWYRQTLGQGPEFLTYFQNEAQLEKSRLLSDRFSAERPKGSFSTLEIQRTEQGDSAMYLCASSSRTAHRTDTQYFGPGTRLTVL.

The chain links TRBV19 to TRBJ2-3; 10 bases align to TRBD1. The length of the CDR3 is 16 residues. Unmatched junction bases numbered 4, after V lost 1 base and J lost 3 bases. CDR1 LNHDA and CDR2 SQIVND come from the germline V gene (reference sequence). CDR3 in DNA: TGTGCCAGTAGTATAGGGGACAGGGGATGGACAGATACGCAGTATTTT. This translates into CASSIGDRGWTDTQYF.

The rearrangement joins TRBV5-1 to TRBJ2-2; 7 bases fit TRBD2. Trimming removed 2 bases from V and 3 bases from J; junction bases left unmatched: 7. This CDR3 is built from 16 residues. Germline CDR1 SGHRS, CDR2 YFSETQ. The CDR3 DNA reads TGCGCCAGCAGCTTCGGGGTTAGCGGGTACACCGGGGAGCTGTTTTTT. Translated: CASSFGVSGYTGELFF.

This chain connects TRBV5-1 to TRBJ2-3, with TRBD2 identical over 7 bases. This CDR3 has 16 residues. With V trimmed by 0 bases and J by 2 bases, 6 bases remained unmatched. Germline V gives CDR1 SGHRS, CDR2 YFSETQ. The CDR3 is CASSLGGGFSTDTQYF. In nucleotides, the CDR3 is TGCGCCAGCAGCTTGGGCGGGGGTTTCTCCACAGATACGCAGTATTTT.

The chain recombines TRBV5-1 with TRBJ1-2; D is possibly TRBD1 (6 bases). The CDR3 loop spans 15 amino acids. Germline V lookup: CDR1 SGHRS, CDR2 YFSETQ. The V end was cut by 2 bases, the J end by 5 bases, with 16 bases between. The CDR3: CASSFLGTSTYGYTF. The CDR3 bases are TGCGCCAGCAGCTTCTTGGGGACATCAACTTATGGCTACACCTTC.

The chain uses TRBV20-1 and TRBJ2-1, with D unresolved. Per germline, CDR1 DFQATT and CDR2 SNEGSKA (reference sequence). V lost 3 bases to trimming and J lost 12 bases, with 12 bases between them. CDR3 length: 11 amino acids. CDR3 in amino acids: CSARSGVGQFF. As DNA, the CDR3 is TGCAGTGCTAGGAGTGGAGTCGGGCAGTTCTTC.

V usage is TRBV11-2 and J usage is TRBJ1-2; 7 nucleotides line up with TRBD1. The germline CDR1 and CDR2 sequences are SGHAT and FQNNGV. With 5 bases clipped from V and 7 bases from J, the junction kept 7 bases outside the gene matches. CDR3 size: 13 residues. The CDR3 is CASSETGDSGYTF. CDR3 DNA: TGTGCCAGCAGCGAAACAGGGGATAGTGGCTACACCTTC. Full variable domain (rest looked up from reference TRBV11-2 and TRBJ1-2): EAGVAQSPRYKIIEKRQSVAFWCNPISGHATLYWYQQILGQGPKLLIQFQNNGVVDDSQLPKDRFSAERLKGVDSTLKIQPAKLEDSAVYLCASSETGDSGYTFGSGTRLTVV.

This clone has more than one count but fewer than ten. V gene TRBV5-1 combines with J gene TRBJ2-1, with 7 positions matching TRBD1. This CDR3 contains 15 residues. CDR1 and CDR2 from the germline V gene are SGHRS and YFSETQ. Germline trimming cut 0 bases from V and 2 bases from J; bases unmatched to any gene: 2. CDR3 sequence: CASSLGGQTYNEQFF. The CDR3 coding sequence is TGCGCCAGCAGCTTGGGGGGACAGACCTACAATGAGCAGTTCTTC. The whole variable domain, filled in from reference TRBV5-1 and TRBJ2-1, reads KAGVTQTPRYLIKTRGQQVTLSCSPISGHRSVSWYQQTPGQGLQFLFEYFSETQRNKGNFPGRFSGRQFSNSRSEMNVSTLELGDSALYLCASSLGGQTYNEQFFGPGTRLTVL.

The chain combines TRBV15 with TRBJ1-3; 8 nucleotides line up with TRBD1. Per germline, CDR1 LNHNV and CDR2 YYDKDF (reference sequence). V was pared by 3 bases and J by 2 bases, with 9 bases of the junction left unmatched. The CDR3 runs 17 residues. The CDR3 bases are TGTGCCACCAGCAGGAATACCGCAGGGGGCCCTGGAAACACCATATATTTT. This codes for CATSRNTAGGPGNTIYF.

This clone showed up just a few times. The chain combines TRBV18 with TRBJ1-2; no definite D call. The germline gives CDR1 KGHSH, CDR2 LQKENI. Trimming took 3 bases from V and 8 from J, leaving 13 bases between them. The CDR3 spans 13 residues. The CDR3 here is CASSPVESAGYTF. The CDR3 bases are TGTGCCAGCTCACCGGTAGAAAGTGCAGGCTACACCTTC.

As to this clone: In the same sample, other DNA sequences code for this CDR3. This rearrangement joins TRBV4-1 to TRBJ1-3; no firm D call. In germline, CDR1 is MGHRA, CDR2 YSYEKL. CDR3 length: 16 residues. Trimming took 2 bases from V and 0 from J, leaving 11 bases between them. In DNA, the CDR3 is TGCGCCAGCAGCCAATCCCACATATACTCTGGAAACACCATATATTTT. It codes for CASSQSHIYSGNTIYF.

V usage is TRBV21-1 and J usage is TRBJ1-1. TRBV21-1 is designated a pseudogene. The CDR3 covers 15 residues. The CDR3 is CASFSREGLNTEAFF. The DNA for the CDR3 is TGTGCCAGCTTCTCACGAGAGGGTTTGAACACTGAAGCTTTCTTT.

The gene calls are TRBV18 and TRBJ1-2, with D uncertain. V lost 3 bases, J lost 5 bases, and 10 bases lay in between. Germline CDR1 and CDR2: KGHSH and LQKENI. This CDR3 contains 13 residues. CDR3 sequence (DNA): TGTGCCAGCTCACCGGGCCCAGTTTATGGCTACACCTTC. Its protein product is CASSPGPVYGYTF.

The J gene is TRBJ2-1, the V gene TRBV7-9; perhaps TRBD1 as D (6 bases). With 1 base removed from V and 3 bases from J, the gap between germline ends came to 7 bases. Germline CDR1 and CDR2: SEHNR and FQNEAQ (reference sequence). This CDR3 is built from 14 residues. The CDR3 coding sequence is TGTGCCAGCAGCTTAGAGGACAGCTACAATGAGCAGTTCTTC. Translated, it gives CASSLEDSYNEQFF.

The CDR3 region is CASSLGRGGDTQYF. The CDR3 DNA is TGTGCCAGCAGCTTGGGCAGGGGTGGAGATACGCAGTATTTT. This chain uses TRBV5-4 with TRBJ2-3, with a weak D call TRBD1 (6 bases). CDR1 and CDR2 (germline): SGHNT, YYREEE (reference sequence). V shed 0 bases and J shed 5 bases, with 10 bases lying between them. The CDR3 is made up of 14 amino acids. Looking up the rest from reference TRBV5-4 and TRBJ2-3 gives the full variable domain: ETGVTQSPTHLIKTRGQQVTLRCSSQSGHNTVSWYQQALGQGPQFIFQYYREEENGRGNFPPRFSGLQFPNYSSELNVNALELDDSALYLCASSLGRGGDTQYFGPGTRLTVL.

The chain employs TRBV18 and TRBJ1-1; D is ambiguous. The CDR3 length is 13 residues. CDR1 and CDR2 (germline): KGHSH, LQKENI. V dropped 4 bases and J dropped 1 base, with 7 bases sitting between them. This CDR3 reads CASSLLENTEAFF. As DNA, the CDR3 is TGTGCCAGCTCACTTTTAGAGAACACTGAAGCTTTCTTT.